These T cell receptor beta chains were read from a single sample in a study of T cell changes during pregnancy in multiple sclerosis. Here immunoSEQ multiplex PCR was the method, and the copy in TCRdb shows in-frame clones only, minus some. The data contain more than 35,000 clones, around 89% of them singletons. The specimen was CD8+ T cells from peripheral blood mononuclear cells, collected after pregnancy. These receptors all stem from a female donor in good health, enrolled as a control in a pregnancy study. Each CDR3 is given with its conserved first and last residue. The order of the fields is CDR3 length, J gene, clone size, V gene, D gene, CDR3 protein, CDR3 DNA. The D gene is left open where the match is weak. The size entry is marked missing in some rows and otherwise reads once, few, many or a size class.

CDR3 length: 15
J gene: TRBJ1-1
clone size: NA
V gene: TRBV4-3
D gene: NA
CDR3 protein: CASSQEAAGSTEAFF
CDR3 DNA: TGCGCCAGCAGCCAAGAAGCCGCGGGTTCCACTGAAGCTTTCTTT

CDR3 length: 24
J gene: TRBJ2-7
clone size: NA
V gene: TRBV13
D gene: NA
CDR3 protein: CASSLYKEESSNYEQYFGMEEQYF
CDR3 DNA: NA

CDR3 length: 14
J gene: TRBJ1-5
clone size: NA
V gene: TRBV4-1
D gene: NA
CDR3 protein: CASSQGRGNQPQHF
CDR3 DNA: TGCGCCAGCAGCCAAGGACGGGGGAATCAGCCCCAGCATTTT

CDR3 length: 15
J gene: TRBJ2-1
clone size: NA
V gene: TRBV6-4
D gene: TRBD2
CDR3 protein: CASSDSSGGADEQFF
CDR3 DNA: TGTGCCAGCAGTGACTCGAGCGGGGGGGCCGATGAGCAGTTCTTC

CDR3 length: 15
J gene: TRBJ2-2
clone size: NA
V gene: TRBV27
D gene: NA
CDR3 protein: CATQRVRYPTGELFF
CDR3 DNA: TGTGCCACACAGAGGGTTCGCTACCCGACCGGGGAGCTGTTTTTT

CDR3 length: 16
J gene: TRBJ1-5
clone size: few
V gene: TRBV15
D gene: NA
CDR3 protein: CATSRASSRAGEPQHF
CDR3 DNA: TGTGCCACCAGCAGAGCCTCGAGCAGGGCAGGCGAGCCCCAGCATTTT

CDR3 length: 13
J gene: TRBJ2-7
clone size: NA
V gene: TRBV6-5
D gene: NA
CDR3 protein: CASSSGFNYEQYF
CDR3 DNA: TGTGCCAGCAGTTCGGGTTTTAACTACGAGCAGTACTTC

CDR3 length: 15
J gene: TRBJ2-1
clone size: medium-sized
V gene: TRBV4-3
D gene: TRBD2
CDR3 protein: CASSQTSGIYNEQFF
CDR3 DNA: TGCGCCAGCAGCCAGACTAGCGGAATTTACAATGAGCAGTTCTTC

CDR3 length: 15
J gene: TRBJ2-7
clone size: NA
V gene: TRBV30
D gene: NA
CDR3 protein: CAWSSSNFREDEQYF
CDR3 DNA: TGTGCCTGGAGTTCTTCTAATTTTAGGGAGGACGAGCAGTACTTC

CDR3 length: 14
J gene: TRBJ2-5
clone size: NA
V gene: TRBV11-2
D gene: TRBD1
CDR3 protein: CASSLAGTGETQYF
CDR3 DNA: TGTGCCAGCAGCTTAGCCGGGACAGGAGAGACCCAGTACTTC

CDR3 length: 15
J gene: TRBJ2-3
clone size: few
V gene: TRBV7-3
D gene: TRBD2
CDR3 protein: CASSALGGNTDTQYF
CDR3 DNA: TGTGCCAGCAGCGCCCTGGGGGGGAACACAGATACGCAGTATTTT